The 8 T cell receptor beta chains below all came from one sample that was sequenced in a study of cytomegalovirus exposure and HLA in healthy donors. PCR employed 60 Vbeta and 13 Jbeta primers. Some clones are missing from TCRdb's copy, which holds only in-frame ones; the method was immunoSEQ multiplex PCR. The table records over 200,000 clones, around 89% of them present only once. The specimen was PBMCs. The receptor set was obtained from a woman younger than 30 in good health and CMV-seronegative.

Points on this clone: Compared with germline, one end of the junction differs, possibly owing to a read error. The J gene is TRBJ2-2, the V gene TRBV27; possibly TRBD1 for D (6 bases). Germline-derived CDR1 and CDR2 are MNHEY and SMNVEV (reference sequence). The CDR3 spans 15 residues. CDR3: CASRPGTPNAGELFF. CDR3 coding DNA: TGTGCCAGCAGACCCGGGACACCGAACGCCGGGGAGCTGTTTTTT.

The V gene is TRBV11-2, the J gene TRBJ1-2; 9 nucleotides line up with TRBD1. CDR1 is SGHAT, CDR2 FQNNGV, per germline. The junction had 13 bases not matched to a gene; V was cut back by 1 base and J by 4 bases. The CDR3 totals 18 residues. In DNA, the CDR3 is TGTGCCAGCAGCTTAGTGGGACAGGGTGCGGTCTGGAGCTATGGCTACACCTTC. Its protein is CASSLVGQGAVWSYGYTF.

The J gene is TRBJ2-1, the V gene TRBV7-9; 9 bases line up with TRBD2. The CDR3 consists of 18 residues. The V gene end was trimmed by 3 bases and the J gene end by 0 bases; junction bases not matched to a gene: 9. Germline V CDR1 and CDR2: SEHNR, FQNEAQ (reference sequence). The CDR3 DNA reads as TGTGCCAGCAGCTTCGATGGGGTAGCGGGGGCCTCCTACAATGAGCAGTTCTTC. The encoded protein is CASSFDGVAGASYNEQFF.

This sequence joins TRBV7-2 and TRBJ1-2; possible D gene TRBD1, 6 bases. The germline V and J ends were trimmed by 5 bases and 6 bases, with 13 bases remaining between them. The germline V gene has CDR1 SGHTA and CDR2 FQGNSA. The CDR3 totals 13 residues. In nucleotides, the CDR3 is TGTGCCAGCAGCCCTGGGGCAGGGGATGGCTACACCTTC. Translating gives CASSPGAGDGYTF.

The rearrangement links TRBV5-1 to TRBJ2-2, with 10 nucleotides matching TRBD2. Germline CDR1 SGHRS, CDR2 YFSETQ. The CDR3 sequence is 16 residues long. Losses at the gene ends were 0 bases for V and 6 bases for J; bases not matched to a gene: 5. The CDR3 region has the DNA TGCGCCAGCAGCTTGGCCGGGACTAGCGACGCCGGGGAGCTGTTTTTT. It encodes CASSLAGTSDAGELFF.

The J gene is TRBJ1-6, the V gene TRBV2, with unresolved D. Per the germline V gene, CDR1 is SNHLY and CDR2 is FYNNEI. The CDR3 extends over 15 amino acids. V lost 3 bases and J 7 bases, leaving 13 bases between the germline ends. CDR3 residues: CASSDIISVNSPLHF. Here the CDR3 DNA reads TGTGCCAGCAGTGATATTATCTCTGTGAATTCACCCCTCCACTTT.

The J gene is TRBJ1-2, the V gene TRBV30, with D perhaps matching TRBD1 (6 bases). Germline V CDR1 and CDR2: GTSNPN, SVGIG (reference sequence). Trimming stripped 4 bases from V and 2 bases from J, with 14 bases between. This CDR3 has 14 residues. Here the CDR3 reads CAWKSGTTNYGYTF. The CDR3 bases are TGTGCCTGGAAATCCGGGACAACAAACTATGGCTACACCTTC.

As for this clone: Other DNA sequences in the same sample also yield this CDR3. V is TRBV10-1 and J is TRBJ1-1; D might be TRBD1 (5 bases). The CDR3 has 14 amino acids. The germline V gene encodes CDR1 WNHNN and CDR2 SYGVQD (reference sequence). V was trimmed by 3 bases and J by 5 bases, leaving 13 bases between them. CDR3 region: CASSDVGKGTEAFF. In DNA form, the CDR3 reads TGCGCCAGCAGTGATGTGGGGAAGGGGACTGAAGCTTTCTTT.